This T cell receptor beta chain was observed in a study of metastatic and nonmetastatic thyroid tumors. In the authors' methods: A distant-metastasis classifier for papillary thyroid cancer was built using CDR3 differences across clinicopathological groups. TCRdb re-called clones from the PCR reads using MiXCR. TCRdb assigned the V and J calls; the authors' analysis was not used. The sample yields 75,000 to 95,000 clones, 12% seen once. This clone was seen at least ten times. Patients were all untreated before their thyroid surgery. Germline CDR1 reads SQVTM; CDR2 reads ANQGSEA. V dropped 4 bases and J dropped 0 bases, with 7 bases sitting between them. This CDR3 is built from 12 residues.

The rearrangement uses TRBV29-1 and TRBJ2-7; D is unclear. The source is a female donor with papillary thyroid cancer or a benign thyroid nodule (not recorded which). Some clones in this sample may be carry-over from other donors' samples. The sequenced material came from blood. The CDR3 region is CSVVADSYEQYF. The CDR3 DNA is TGCAGCGTTGTGGCAGACTCCTACGAGCAGTACTTC.